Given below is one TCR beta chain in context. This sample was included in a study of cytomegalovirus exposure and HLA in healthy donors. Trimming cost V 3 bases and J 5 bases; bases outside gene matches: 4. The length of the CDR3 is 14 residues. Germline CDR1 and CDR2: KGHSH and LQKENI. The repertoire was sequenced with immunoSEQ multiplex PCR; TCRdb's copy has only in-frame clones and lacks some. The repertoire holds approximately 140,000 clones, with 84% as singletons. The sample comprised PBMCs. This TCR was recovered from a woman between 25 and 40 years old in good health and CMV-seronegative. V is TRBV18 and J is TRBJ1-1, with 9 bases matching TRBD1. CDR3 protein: CASSPTGGWTEAFF. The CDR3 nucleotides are TGTGCCAGCTCACCCACAGGGGGCTGGACTGAAGCTTTCTTT.